This TCR beta chain was identified during a study of regulatory T cells in long-lasting Graves disease. Building the TCR beta libraries relied on iRepertoire HTBI primers, and CDR3 regions underwent Arm-PCR. MiXCR, applied by TCRdb to the multiplex PCR reads, yields one record per CDR3 protein. The table records around 450,000 distinct CDR3 sequences, around 15% of them present only once. Time point given: newly diagnosed GD, antithyroid drugs for less than 3 months. There was RNA extracted from PBMCs, and the TCR library was made from it. This clonotype was detected only a few times. Trimming took off 0 bases at V and 2 bases at J, with 8 bases between the two ends. This CDR3 region has 14 residues. Per germline, CDR1 SGHRS and CDR2 YFSETQ. This same sample was also part of a study on T cells in Graves' hyperthyroidism and ophthalmopathy.

The TCR comes from a man in his forties with Graves disease. The source was peripheral blood mononuclear cells (PBMCs), collected at new diagnosis, from a patient treated with antithyroid drugs. V gene TRBV5-1 combines with J gene TRBJ2-5, with unresolved D. In DNA, the CDR3 is TGCGCCAGCAGCTTGGGGCACAGACAAGAGACCCAGTACTTC. Amino acid sequence: CASSLGHRQETQYF.